The entry below describes one T cell receptor beta chain. The clone's antigen remains unknown. No much larger clone is present one base from it, and per-base qualities are unavailable. The sample is drawn from a study of T cell repertoires in cytomegalovirus infection (dated by TCRdb to the late 2010s). A note on the overall study: Peptide stimulations targeted recently identified HLA-C-restricted CMV epitopes, whose presentation resists viral immunomodulation, together with well-studied HLA-B-restricted epitopes. Because public TCR beta signatures pointed to carriage of CMV infection together with the matching HLA type, the HLA type of each donor mattered for the analysis.

The treatment or condition label for this specimen denotes: in vitro stimulation with specific CMV peptide epitopes to enrich CMV-specific T cells. Sequencing relied on an Illumina HiSeq 1500. In TCRdb, the public reads were trimmed at Q25 with fastp and aligned with MiXCR, with productive beta chains retained. Rows with a matching CDR3 protein are joined into one entry that keeps the most common DNA and genes. The sample has about 890,000 distinct CDR3 sequences on record, 30% to 40% of them singletons. The ten largest clones add up to roughly an eighth of the sample. Here is what the overall study found, with its caveats: The ex vivo response was dominated by HLA-C-restricted CMV-specific TCR beta clonotypes, and the single most frequent clonotype in two of eight donors was supplied by these HLA-C-restricted clonotypes. Cumulative frequency of public TCR beta family members discriminated carriers of CMV infection plus the relevant HLA type in this cohort and an independent roughly 320-donor cohort.

Based on the germline V gene, the CDR1 and CDR2 sequences are MGHRA and YSYEKL. Clipping removes 4 bases from V and 4 bases from J, with 9 as the unmatched junction base count. CDR3 length: 16 amino acids, cysteine to phenylalanine. This entry keeps only the CDR3 DNA: 48 bases, framed from base 1. This clonotype originated in a human donor in good health (CMV status not recorded). Some clones in this sample may be carry-over from other donors' samples. Recombination joined TRBV4-1 with TRBJ1-1, and 10 junctional nucleotides match TRBD1. Sequencing used cultured CD8+ T cells from PBMCs, obtained from culture after CMV antigen stimulation. This receptor carries the CDR3 CASSPRQGAFGTEAFF. The nucleotide sequence reads as follows: TGCGCCAGCAGCCCAAGACAGGGGGCCTTCGGCACTGAAGCTTTCTTT.